This entry is about one T cell receptor beta chain. The antigen remains unidentified. The sample comes from a study of PD-1 blockade in classical Hodgkin lymphoma. General study points: A significant rise in TCR diversity was seen by C4D1 for CD4+ cells but not for CD8+ cells. Repertoire differences have undefined causes, possibly disease activity or prior therapy. The study found complete responders had baseline diversity similar to newly diagnosed patients.

Each patient relapsed following autologous stem cell transplantation, and prior brentuximab vedotin exposure differed. Here immunoSEQ multiplex PCR was the method, and the copy in TCRdb shows in-frame clones only, minus some. In the table there are just over 7,000 clones, roughly 81% of which are singletons. Germline values: CDR1 SGHTA, CDR2 FQGNSA. The J segment lost 4 bases and the V segment lost 3 bases, leaving 13 bases of the junction unmatched. The length of the CDR3 is 18 residues. The chain joins TRBV7-2 to TRBJ2-7; 12 bases line up with TRBD2. Specimen: peripheral blood mononuclear cells (PBMCs), collected at baseline. This TCR was sampled from a human donor with classical Hodgkin lymphoma. The CDR3 DNA follows: TGTGCCAGCAGCTTTGGACTAGCGGGGACTGCCCTTTCTTACGAGCAGTACTTC. Amino acid sequence: CASSFGLAGTALSYEQYF.